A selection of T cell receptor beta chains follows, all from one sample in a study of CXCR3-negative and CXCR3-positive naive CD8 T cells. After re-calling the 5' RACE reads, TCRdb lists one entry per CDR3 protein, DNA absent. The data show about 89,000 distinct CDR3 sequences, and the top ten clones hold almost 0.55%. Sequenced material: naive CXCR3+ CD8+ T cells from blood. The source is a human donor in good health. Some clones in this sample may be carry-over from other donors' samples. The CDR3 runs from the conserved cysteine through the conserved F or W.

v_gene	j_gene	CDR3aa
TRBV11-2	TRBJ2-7	CASSLAGTGNFEQYF
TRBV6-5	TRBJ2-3	CASSYGGFTDTQYF
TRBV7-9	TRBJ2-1	CASSTSTSGPYNEQFF
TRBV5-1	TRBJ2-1	CASSSQGDEAYNEQLF
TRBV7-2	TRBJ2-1	CASSWGLAGQQFF
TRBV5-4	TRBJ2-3	CASSAPGGTDTQYF
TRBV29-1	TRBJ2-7	CSVGGTEGASYEQYF
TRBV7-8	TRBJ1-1	CASSYTPQTEAFF
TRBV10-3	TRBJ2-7	CATEDGGSYEQYF
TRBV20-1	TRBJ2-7	CSASGTGLSYEQYF
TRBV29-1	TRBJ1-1	CSVRTGQGDSSTEAFF
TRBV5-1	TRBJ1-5	CASSMDRGPYSNQPQHF
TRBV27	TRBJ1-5	CASSTGLNQPQHF
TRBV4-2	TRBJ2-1	CASSQDTYHNEQFF
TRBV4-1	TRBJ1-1	CASSHPRGTEAFF
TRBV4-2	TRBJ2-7	CASSQTASGISYEQYF
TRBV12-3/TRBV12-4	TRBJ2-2	CASSDPRQGVTGELFF
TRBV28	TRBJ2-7	CASSLLGTRISEQYF
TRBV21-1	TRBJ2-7	CASSKEGEAVYEQYF
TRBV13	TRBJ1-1	CASSTGPGDTEAFF
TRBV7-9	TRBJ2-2	CATSPQYPTNTGELFF
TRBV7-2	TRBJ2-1	CASSMTGIGRNEQFF
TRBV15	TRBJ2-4	CATSREPGPEDIQYF
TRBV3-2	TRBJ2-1	CASSSQSCEAQFF
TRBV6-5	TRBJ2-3	CASSSRASGTDTQYF
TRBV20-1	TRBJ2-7	CSARVPSGRGVVYEQYF
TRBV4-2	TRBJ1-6	CASSPWDNSPLHF
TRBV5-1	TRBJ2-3	CASSPTGADTQYF
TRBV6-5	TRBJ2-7	CASSYLLAGGLLEQYF
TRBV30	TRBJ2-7	CAGTDNSYEQYF
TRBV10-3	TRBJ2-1	CAISEEGLRHRGFF
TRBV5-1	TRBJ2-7	CASSPQGPYAQYF
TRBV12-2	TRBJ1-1	CASRLLPQRDRRGTEAFF
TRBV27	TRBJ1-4	CASSLFGGQNEKLFF
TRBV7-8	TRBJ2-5	CAETGLQETQYF